This paragraph covers one T cell receptor (beta chain) sequence. This entry belongs to a study of blood T cell repertoires in COVID-19. Background on the study: In each case, the material was cDNA or gDNA derived from T cells, B-cell-depleted T cells, or PBMCs.

This CDR3 comprises 12 residues. V was cut by 7 bases and J by 2 bases, with 6 bases left in between. Generated by immunoSEQ multiplex PCR, the TCRdb table keeps only in-frame clones and is missing some. The table has a few hundred thousand clones, about 86% seen once; the top ten hold 4.1%. The chain has TRBV12-3 or TRBV12-4 and TRBJ1-5, with D uncertain. The TCR sequence derives from a man aged 30 to 45 with acute COVID-19. The sample consisted of PBMCs or T cells enriched from blood (not recorded which). CDR3 DNA sequence: TGTGCCAGCACCCGGGGCAATCAGCCCCAGCATTTT. This encodes CASTRGNQPQHF.